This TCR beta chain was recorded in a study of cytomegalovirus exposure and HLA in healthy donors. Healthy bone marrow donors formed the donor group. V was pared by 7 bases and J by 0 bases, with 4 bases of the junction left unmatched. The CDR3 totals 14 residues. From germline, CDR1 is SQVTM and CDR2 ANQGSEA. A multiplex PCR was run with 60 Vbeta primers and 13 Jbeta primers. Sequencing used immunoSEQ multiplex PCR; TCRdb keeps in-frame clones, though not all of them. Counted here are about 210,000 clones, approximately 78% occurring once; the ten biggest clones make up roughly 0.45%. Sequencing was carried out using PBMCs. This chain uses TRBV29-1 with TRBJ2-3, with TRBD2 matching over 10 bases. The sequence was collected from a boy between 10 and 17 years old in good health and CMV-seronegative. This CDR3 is CSARTSGSTDTQYF. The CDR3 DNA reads TGCAGCGCACGGACTAGCGGAAGCACAGATACGCAGTATTTT.